The 18 T cell receptor beta chains listed next were all sequenced from one sample in a study of blood T cells in healthy people across ages. Next came a second PCR, run for about 6 to 12 cycles, which used a sample-barcoded 5' primer along with a J-beta primer mix. TCRdb analysed the 5' RACE reads with MiXCR anew, one entry per CDR3 protein. Of some 1 million distinct CDR3 sequences in the sample, over 35% were seen once. The sequenced sample was blood. The receptors were sampled from a woman in her sixties or seventies in good health.

This clonotype was observed a few times. The rearrangement joins TRBV20-1 to TRBJ2-3; 11 bases are a match to TRBD2. The CDR3 extends over 14 amino acids. Germline V CDR1 and CDR2: DFQATT, SNEGSKA (reference sequence). V lost 5 bases, J lost 4 bases, and 5 bases stayed unmatched. The CDR3 nucleotides are TGCAGTGCTGTTAGCGGGAGGGGTCCAGATACGCAGTATTTT. Translation gives CSAVSGRGPDTQYF.

Regarding this clonotype: The junction departs from germline at one end; a sequencing error may be responsible. The V call is TRBV6-2 or TRBV6-3, the J call TRBJ1-2; 10 nucleotides agree with TRBD1. This CDR3 spans 13 amino acids. CDR1 and CDR2 (germline): MNHEY, SVGEGT. Written as DNA, the CDR3 is TGTGCCACCAAAATGACAGGGGGCCATGGCCACACCTTC. It translates to CATKMTGGHGHTF.

Details on this clonotype: A junction boundary mismatches the germline segment, possibly from a read error. The V and J genes are TRBV2 and TRBJ2-7; D could derive from TRBD1 or TRBD2 (5 bases each). CDR1 is SNHLY, CDR2 FYNNEI, per germline. This CDR3 has 13 residues. CDR3 sequence (DNA): TGTACCAGCAGTGAGGGGCTAGGCAACGAGCAGTACTTC. Translating it yields CTSSEGLGNEQYF.

CDR3 in DNA: TGTGCCAGCAGGGCGACTAGCGAGCAGTACTTC. Amino acids: CASRATSEQYF. This chain uses TRBV28 with TRBJ2-5; a possible D gene is TRBD2 (6 bases). The J call is in doubt because the DNA end fits TRBJ2-7 better. Germline V gives CDR1 MDHEN, CDR2 SYDVKM. The CDR3 sequence is 11 residues long.

The chain links TRBV29-1 to TRBJ2-1, with 10 bases identical to TRBD2. CDR1 SQVTM and CDR2 ANQGSEA come from the germline V gene. The CDR3 runs to 13 residues. V gave up 8 bases and J gave up 5 bases; unmatched junction bases: 6. The CDR3 loop reads CSPLAGEDNEQFF. The CDR3 nucleotides are TGCAGCCCCCTAGCGGGAGAGGACAATGAGCAGTTCTTC.

This clonotype is a singleton in its sample. V and J are TRBV29-1 and TRBJ2-1; 12 bases align to TRBD2. CDR3 size: 12 residues. Germline CDR1 is SQVTM and CDR2 is ANQGSEA. Trimming took 6 bases from V and 10 from J; bases not matched to a gene: 4. The CDR3 sequence is CSVLTSGREQFF. CDR3 nucleotide sequence: TGCAGCGTCCTGACTAGCGGGAGAGAGCAGTTCTTC.

This sequence joins TRBV20-1 and TRBJ1-2; 8 bases agree with TRBD1. The CDR3 consists of 11 residues. Trimming cost V 4 bases and J 7 bases; bases outside gene matches: 2. CDR1 is DFQATT and CDR2 is SNEGSKA in the germline V gene (reference sequence). The CDR3 is CSAMQGAGYTF. In DNA form, the CDR3 reads TGCAGTGCTATGCAGGGGGCTGGCTACACCTTC.

The rearrangement joins TRBV21-1 to TRBJ2-4; the table calls TRBD1, which could not be checked here. TRBV21-1 is termed a pseudogene. The CDR3 is made up of 17 amino acids. CDR3 in amino acids: CASSKAGAGRSKNIQYF. The CDR3 DNA reads TGTGCCAGCAGCAAAGCTGGGGCAGGGAGGTCCAAAAACATTCAGTACTTC.

This clonotype was found once. V and J are TRBV20-1 and TRBJ1-1, with D maybe TRBD1 (5 bases). This CDR3 has 13 amino acids. Per germline, CDR1 DFQATT and CDR2 SNEGSKA (reference sequence). V dropped 5 bases and J dropped 5 bases, with 15 bases sitting between them. The CDR3, as DNA: TGCAGTGCTGGAGGTGGGGCGCTGACTGAAGCTTTCTTT. Translation: CSAGGGALTEAFF.

V gene TRBV10-3 combines with J gene TRBJ2-1; 8 positions agree with TRBD2. Germline CDR1 reads ENHRY; CDR2 reads SYGVKD. The junction had 6 bases not matched to a gene; V was cut back by 7 bases and J by 10 bases. The CDR3 is 12 residues long. The CDR3 spells CAIISSGGEQFF. The CDR3, as DNA: TGTGCCATCATAAGCAGCGGGGGAGAGCAGTTCTTC.

The gene calls are TRBV7-8 and TRBJ2-5, with D unresolved. Germline loops: CDR1 SGHVS, CDR2 FQNEAQ. Deletions cut 5 bases from V and 12 bases from J, with 25 bases between. The CDR3 is made up of 15 amino acids. CDR3 in amino acids: CASSTSSGPRYFEYF. In DNA, the CDR3 is TGTGCCAGCAGCACTTCGTCCGGGCCCAGGTACTTCGAGTACTTC.

This chain uses TRBV14 with TRBJ2-7; D is perhaps TRBD1 or TRBD2 (5 bases each). The CDR3 totals 15 residues. Germline CDR1 and CDR2: SGHDN and FVKESK. V lost 2 bases, J lost 3 bases, and 14 bases lay in between. The CDR3 here is CASSQHGRGDYEQYF. The CDR3 DNA reads as TGTGCCAGCAGCCAACACGGCAGAGGGGACTACGAGCAGTACTTC.

The sample holds a few counts of this clonotype. This chain connects TRBV27 to TRBJ1-2; 9 bases are shared with TRBD1. The V gene end was trimmed by 0 bases and the J gene end by 5 bases; junction bases not matched to a gene: 1. This CDR3 contains 14 residues. Germline CDR1 MNHEY, CDR2 SMNVEV (reference sequence). CDR3 in DNA: TGTGCCAGCAGTTTATCTGGGACAGGGTATGGCTACACCTTC. Residues: CASSLSGTGYGYTF.

Regarding this clonotype: A much larger clone sits a single nucleotide away, making a read error possible. V is TRBV6-5 and J is TRBJ2-4, with D possibly TRBD2 on 5 matching bases. Judging by the DNA end, TRBJ2-7 fits better; the J call may be wrong. Germline CDR1 and CDR2: MNHEY and SVGAGI. This CDR3 spans 16 amino acids. The CDR3 region has the DNA TGTGCCAACAGTTACAATCCGCGGGCGACCCCCTACGAGCAGTACTTC. It encodes CANSYNPRATPYEQYF.

This chain connects TRBV4-2 to TRBJ1-1; 9 bases match TRBD1. The germline CDR1 and CDR2 sequences are LGHNA and YNFKEQ. This CDR3 is built from 16 residues. V dropped 1 base and J dropped 1; count of bases not matched to a gene: 4. The CDR3 DNA reads TGTGCCAGCAGCCAAGGAGACAGGGGGACGAACACTGAAGCTTTCTTT. As protein: CASSQGDRGTNTEAFF.

This clonotype showed up just a few times. The V call is TRBV20-1, the J call TRBJ2-7; TRBD2 matches 8 bases. J gave up 7 bases and V 3 bases, and 8 bases lay outside the gene matches. This CDR3 region has 13 residues. Germline V gene lookup returns CDR1 DFQATT and CDR2 SNEGSKA (reference sequence). The CDR3 sequence is CSASLAGPGEQYF. The CDR3 nucleotides are TGCAGTGCTAGTTTAGCGGGGCCCGGAGAGCAGTACTTC.

CDR3 sequence reads: CASSRGQVLYGYTF. CDR3 bases: TGTGCCAGCAGCCGGGGACAGGTGTTATATGGCTACACCTTC. The chain links TRBV13 to TRBJ1-2, with 8 bases matching TRBD1. The CDR3 loop spans 14 amino acids. V shed 5 bases, J shed 5 bases, and the junction held 7 bases outside the gene matches. Germline V gene data show CDR1 as PRHDT and CDR2 as FYEKMQ (reference sequence).

This clonotype has only one observation. The V call is TRBV20-1, the J call TRBJ2-1, with D possibly called TRBD1 or TRBD2 (6 bases each). Germline lookup yields CDR1 DFQATT and CDR2 SNEGSKA (reference sequence). V was shortened by 6 bases and J by 1 base, with 16 bases between the two germline ends. This CDR3 region has 15 residues. The CDR3 nucleotides are TGCAGTGCCCCCGGGGGCGGTGCTTCCTACAATGAGCAGTTCTTC. This encodes CSAPGGGASYNEQFF.